The 2 T cell receptor beta chains listed next were all sequenced from one sample in a study of early T cells in non-severe SARS-CoV-2 infection. TCRdb re-analysed the 5' RACE reads in MiXCR, keeping a single row per CDR3 protein. The table has 60,000 to 75,000 distinct CDR3 sequences, about 10% seen once. Specimen: whole blood, collected at baseline. The receptors come from an adult who was a healthcare worker with PCR-confirmed SARS-CoV-2 infection or an uninfected control (not recorded which).

This clonotype was observed a handful of times. The V gene is TRBV7-9, the J gene TRBJ1-1; no definite D call. This CDR3 is 16 amino acids long. The germline CDR1 and CDR2 sequences are SEHNR and FQNEAQ (reference sequence). Between the trimmed V and J ends, which lost 2 bases and 5 bases, there was a span of 18 bases. CDR3 region: CASSLTLVRSGTEAFF. Written as DNA, the CDR3 is TGTGCCAGCAGCTTAACCCTTGTCCGGTCAGGAACTGAAGCTTTCTTT.

This clonotype was detected ten times or more. The J gene is TRBJ2-3, the V gene TRBV24-1, with D possibly matching TRBD2 (5 bases). V shed 2 bases and J shed 0 bases, with 14 bases lying between them. From germline, CDR1 is KGHDR and CDR2 SFDVKD. CDR3 length: 17 amino acids. CDR3 nucleotide sequence: TGTGCCACCAGTGATTCTACCGTCGGGATGAGCACAGATACGCAGTATTTT. This sequence encodes CATSDSTVGMSTDTQYF.